This is a list of T cell receptor beta chains from one sample in a study of cytomegalovirus exposure and HLA in healthy donors. The data were produced by immunoSEQ multiplex PCR, yet TCRdb's version contains in-frame clones alone and is incomplete. The repertoire holds approximately 130,000 clones, approximately 85% seen once, with around 7.8% in the top ten. The sequencing input was PBMCs. These receptors all come from a woman aged 45-65 years in good health and CMV-seropositive. CDR3s include the opening cysteine and the closing phenylalanine or tryptophan. A D gene is named only where the DNA matches it firmly. The size entry is marked missing in some rows and otherwise reads once, few, many or a size class.

D gene	V gene	J gene	clone size	CDR3 DNA	CDR3 protein
NA	TRBV6-1	TRBJ2-5	few	TGTGCCAGCAGTGTCGAGTGGGGCCTCCAAGAGACCCAGTACTTC	CASSVEWGLQETQYF
TRBD2	TRBV6-5	TRBJ2-1	NA	TGTGCCAGCAGTTACGGAGCGGGAGTAGTCAGTGAGCAGTTCTTC	CASSYGAGVVSEQFF
TRBD2	TRBV9	TRBJ2-3	NA	TGTGCCAGCAGCGTAGGGGCTAGCGGGCTTACAGATACGCAGTATTTT	CASSVGASGLTDTQYF
NA	TRBV4-1	TRBJ2-7	NA	TGCGCCAGCAGCCAAGACTGGGCGGGGCCCTACGAGCAGTACTTC	CASSQDWAGPYEQYF
TRBD1	TRBV5-8	TRBJ1-2	NA	TGTGCCAGCAGCCGGACAGGGACTTATGGCTACACCTTC	CASSRTGTYGYTF
NA	TRBV7-2	TRBJ1-1	NA	TGTGCCAGCAGCTTAGAACGGTTCACTGAAGCTTTCTTT	CASSLERFTEAFF
TRBD1	TRBV4-1	TRBJ1-2	NA	TGCGCCAGCAGCCAAGACGACGGACAGGACTATGGCTACACCTTC	CASSQDDGQDYGYTF
TRBD2	TRBV10-1	TRBJ2-3	NA	TGCGCCAGCAGGAGCGGGAGGACCCCAGATACGCAGTATTTT	CASRSGRTPDTQYF
TRBD1	TRBV10-3	TRBJ2-2	NA	TGTGCCATCAGTGAGTCGACAGGGGTGGGCACCGGGGAGCTGTTTTTT	CAISESTGVGTGELFF
NA	TRBV19	TRBJ1-5	once	TGTGCCAGTAGTAACATCCTAAGGGGTCAGCCCCAGCATTTT	CASSNILRGQPQHF
TRBD1	TRBV2	TRBJ1-1	few	TGTGCCAGCAGTGTTGGGACAGGAGCCTTGAACACTGAAGCTTTCTTT	CASSVGTGALNTEAFF
NA	TRBV28	TRBJ1-1	NA	TGTGCCAGCAGTTTTACTAGTGGGTCAGGGGCCCGGCGGGCTTTCTTT	CASSFTSGSGARRAFF
NA	TRBV20-1	TRBJ2-7	NA	TGCAGTGCTTCCATTAGTGAGGAGCAGTACTTC	CSASISEEQYF
TRBD1	TRBV4-2	TRBJ1-2	NA	TGTGCCAGCAGTCCAACAGGGGGCTATGGCTACACCTTC	CASSPTGGYGYTF
NA	TRBV7-3	TRBJ1-3	NA	TGTGCCAGCAGCTTGGGCCCTGGAGGAAACACCATATATTTT	CASSLGPGGNTIYF
NA	TRBV7-8	TRBJ1-3	NA	TGTGCCAGCAGCTCGGACAGCAACTCTGGAAACACCATATATTTT	CASSSDSNSGNTIYF
NA	TRBV19	TRBJ2-7	few	TGTGCCAGTAGCCTAGCCGATGAGGGATACTACGAGCAGTACTTC	CASSLADEGYYEQYF
TRBD2	TRBV9	TRBJ2-1	NA	TGTGCCAGCAGCGTATCCAGCGGGAGGTGGAATGAGCAGTTCTTC	CASSVSSGRWNEQFF
TRBD1	TRBV29-1	TRBJ1-2	NA	TGCAGCGTTGAAGATGACAGGGGCAGGGGCTACACCTTC	CSVEDDRGRGYTF
NA	TRBV15	TRBJ2-3	NA	TGTGCCACCAGCCGGCAGGGTTGGGTAGATACGCAGTATTTT	CATSRQGWVDTQYF
NA	TRBV30	TRBJ1-3	NA	TGTGCCTGGAGACTCCCGGGATCTGAAAACACCATATATTTT	CAWRLPGSENTIYF
NA	TRBV5-1	TRBJ1-1	NA	TGCGCCAGCAGCTTGTTTGAGGGCTCGAACACTGAAGCTTTCTTT	CASSLFEGSNTEAFF
NA	TRBV28	TRBJ1-4	NA	TGTGCCAGCAGTTCCAGGGTACATGAAAAACTGTTTTTT	CASSSRVHEKLFF
TRBD1	TRBV18	TRBJ1-5	NA	TGTGCCAGCTCACCGGTTGGGACAGTCGCGTTCAATCAGCCCCAGCATTTT	CASSPVGTVAFNQPQHF
TRBD1	TRBV15	TRBJ2-7	NA	TGTGCCACCAGCAGAGATTCCCCCTCTTCCGGGACAGGGATCTACGAGCAGTACTTC	CATSRDSPSSGTGIYEQYF
NA	TRBV5-1	TRBJ1-1	few	TGCGCCAGCAGCCCAGATGGGAACACTGAAGCTTTCTTT	CASSPDGNTEAFF
NA	TRBV27	TRBJ2-1	NA	TGTGCCAGCAGTTTGGAACTACACAATGGGCAGTTCTTC	CASSLELHNGQFF
TRBD1	TRBV2	TRBJ2-7	NA	TGTGCCAGCAAGCAGACAGGGCTGATGGGGGAGCAGTACTTC	CASKQTGLMGEQYF
NA	TRBV2	TRBJ1-2	NA	TGTGCCAGCAGTGAAGGTCTGAACTTCGGCTACACCTTC	CASSEGLNFGYTF
NA	TRBV19	TRBJ2-1	NA	TGTGCCAGTAGTATCCGGTACTCCTCCTACAATGAGCAGTTCTTC	CASSIRYSSYNEQFF